The rows below give T cell receptor beta chains drawn from one sample of a study of blood T cells in healthy people across ages. TCRdb re-analysed the 5' RACE reads in MiXCR, keeping a single row per CDR3 protein. The repertoire holds 600,000 or so distinct CDR3 sequences, roughly 21% seen once, with roughly 3.9% in the top ten. Sequences were obtained from blood. These receptors were collected from a man aged 65 to 85 in good health. CDR3s include the opening cysteine and the closing phenylalanine or tryptophan. A D gene is named only where the DNA matches it firmly. Only some rows state a clone size, as once, few, many or a class for expanded clones.

abundance,v_gene,d_gene,j_gene,CDR3nt,CDR3aa
NA,TRBV11-2,NA,TRBJ2-3,TGTGCCAGCAGCTTAGACCCCGCGCTCCCCCGGCCATATTTT,CASSLDPALPRPYF
few,TRBV12-3/TRBV12-4,TRBD2,TRBJ2-2,TGTGCCAGCAGGGGACTAGCGGGAGATTCCGGGGAGCTGTTTTTT,CASRGLAGDSGELFF
few,TRBV9,NA,TRBJ1-2,TGTGCCAGCAGCGTAGCTGTCAGGGGCGAGTCTAACTATGGCTACACCTTC,CASSVAVRGESNYGYTF
many,TRBV20-1,NA,TRBJ1-4,TGCAGTGCTAGGAACTCGGGGGGAGAAAAACTGTTTTTT,CSARNSGGEKLFF
many,TRBV9,TRBD2,TRBJ2-1,TGTGCCAGCAGCGTGCCGGGACTAGCGGGAGGGCCATTCAGTGAGCAGTTCTTC,CASSVPGLAGGPFSEQFF
few,TRBV6-5,TRBD2,TRBJ2-7,TGTGCCAGCAGTTCCACTAGCGCCCAGCAGTACTTC,CASSSTSAQQYF
NA,TRBV4-2,NA,TRBJ2-3,TGTGCCAGCAGCCACGGCGGGAGCACAGATACGCAGTATTTT,CASSHGGSTDTQYF
NA,TRBV27,TRBD1,TRBJ1-5,TGTGCCAGCATCATCATCCAGGGGGAGGTCAATCAGCCCCAGCATTTT,CASIIIQGEVNQPQHF
few,TRBV7-9,TRBD1,TRBJ2-5,TGTGCCAGCAGCTCCGGACAGGCGGGAGAGACCCAGTACTTC,CASSSGQAGETQYF
NA,TRBV20-1,NA,TRBJ1-2,TGCAGTGCTAGAGATGGGGATGGCTATGGCTACACCTTC,CSARDGDGYGYTF
NA,TRBV29-1,NA,TRBJ2-7,TGCAGCGTGGGCCCTAGGACGGGTTCCTACGAGCAGTACTTC,CSVGPRTGSYEQYF
NA,TRBV20-1,NA,TRBJ2-5,TGCAGTGCTAGAGGAACAGAATATATGGAGACCCAGTACTTC,CSARGTEYMETQYF
NA,TRBV6-2/TRBV6-3,TRBD1,TRBJ2-5,TGTGCCAGCAGTTTCCAGGGGGCCGGGGAGACCCAGTACTTC,CASSFQGAGETQYF
many,TRBV29-1,NA,TRBJ2-7,TGCAGCGCATCCGGGACGGGGTCCTACGAGCAGTACTTC,CSASGTGSYEQYF
NA,TRBV7-9,TRBD1,TRBJ2-2,TGTGCCAGCAGCGTCGCCGGGACAGGGACGACCGGGGAGCTGTTTTTT,CASSVAGTGTTGELFF
many,TRBV7-2,NA,TRBJ2-5,TGCGCCAGCAGCTTTAGCGGCCAAGAGACCCAGTACTTC,CASSFSGQETQYF
few,TRBV3-1,NA,TRBJ1-1,TGTGCCAGCAGCCAAGCCGCGGGGAACACTGAAGCTTTCTTT,CASSQAAGNTEAFF
few,TRBV12-3/TRBV12-4,NA,TRBJ2-5,TGTGCCAGCAGTTTCAGGGCGAACCAAGAGACCCAGTACTTC,CASSFRANQETQYF
NA,TRBV6-2/TRBV6-3,TRBD2,TRBJ2-7,TGTGCCAGCAGTTACTCCCCTCGGACTAGCGAATACGAGCAGTACTTC,CASSYSPRTSEYEQYF
many,TRBV5-1,NA,TRBJ2-1,TGCGCCAGCAGCTTGGAGACTAGTAGCAATGAGCAGTTCTTC,CASSLETSSNEQFF
many,TRBV7-9,NA,TRBJ2-5,TGTGCCAGCAGCTTAACTCCGGGAGAAGAGACCCAGTACTTC,CASSLTPGEETQYF
NA,TRBV28,TRBD2,TRBJ2-7,TGTGCCAGCAGTTTATCGCTACGACTAGCGGGAGGGCCCTACGAGCAGTACTTC,CASSLSLRLAGGPYEQYF